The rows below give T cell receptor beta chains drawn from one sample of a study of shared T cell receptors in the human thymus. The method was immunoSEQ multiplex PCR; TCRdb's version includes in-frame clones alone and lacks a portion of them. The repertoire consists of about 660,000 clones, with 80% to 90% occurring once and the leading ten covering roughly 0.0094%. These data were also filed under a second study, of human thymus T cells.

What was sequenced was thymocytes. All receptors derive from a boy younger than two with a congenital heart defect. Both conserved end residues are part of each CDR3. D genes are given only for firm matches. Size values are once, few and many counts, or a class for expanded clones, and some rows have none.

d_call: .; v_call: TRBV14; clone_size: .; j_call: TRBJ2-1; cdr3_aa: CASSQNLPFSGVSSYNEQFF; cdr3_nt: TGTGCCAGCAGCCAAAATCTCCCTTTCTCCGGGGTAAGCTCCTACAATGAGCAGTTCTTC
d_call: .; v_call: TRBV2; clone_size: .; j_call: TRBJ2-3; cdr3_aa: CASSESARTDTQYF; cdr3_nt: TGTGCCAGCAGTGAGTCAGCGCGCACAGATACGCAGTATTTT
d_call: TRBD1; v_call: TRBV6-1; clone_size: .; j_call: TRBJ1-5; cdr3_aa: CASVLGQNSNQPQHF; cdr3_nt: TGTGCCAGCGTGCTGGGACAGAATAGCAATCAGCCCCAGCATTTT
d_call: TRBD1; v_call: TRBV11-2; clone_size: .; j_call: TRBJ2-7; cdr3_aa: CASSLRQGNEQYF; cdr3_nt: TGTGCCAGCAGCCTAAGACAGGGGAACGAGCAGTACTTC
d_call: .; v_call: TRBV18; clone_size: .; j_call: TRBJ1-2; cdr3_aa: CASSPEQGGYGYTF; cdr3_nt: TGTGCCAGCTCACCAGAACAGGGCGGCTATGGCTACACCTTC
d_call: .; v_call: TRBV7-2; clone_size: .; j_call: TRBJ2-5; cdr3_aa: CASHASAELRETQYF; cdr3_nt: TGTGCCAGCCACGCTTCAGCGGAACTCCGGGAGACCCAGTACTTC
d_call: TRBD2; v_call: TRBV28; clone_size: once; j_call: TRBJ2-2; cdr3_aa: CASGSGGRDTGELFF; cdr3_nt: TGTGCCAGCGGAAGCGGGGGGCGGGATACCGGGGAGCTGTTTTTT
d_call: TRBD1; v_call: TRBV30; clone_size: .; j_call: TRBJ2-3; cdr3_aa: CAWSVLPGTGVGTDTQYF; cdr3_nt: TGTGCCTGGAGTGTACTACCCGGGACAGGGGTGGGCACAGATACGCAGTATTTT
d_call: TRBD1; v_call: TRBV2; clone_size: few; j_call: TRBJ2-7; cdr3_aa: CASSETGYYEQYF; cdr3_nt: TGTGCCAGCAGTGAGACAGGGTACTACGAGCAGTACTTC
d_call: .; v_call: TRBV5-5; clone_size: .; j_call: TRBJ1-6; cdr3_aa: CASSLEGGAGSPLHF; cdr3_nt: TGTGCCAGCAGCTTGGAGGGGGGGGCTGGTTCACCCCTCCACTTT
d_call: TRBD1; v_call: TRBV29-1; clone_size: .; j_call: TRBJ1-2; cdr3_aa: CSVPGDRGETNYGYTF; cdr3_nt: TGCAGCGTTCCGGGGGACAGGGGCGAGACTAACTATGGCTACACCTTC
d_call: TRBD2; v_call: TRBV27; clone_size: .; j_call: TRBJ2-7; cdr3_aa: CASRDRFKREGFYEQYF; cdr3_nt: TGTGCCAGCAGGGACAGGTTCAAGCGGGAGGGTTTCTACGAGCAGTACTTC
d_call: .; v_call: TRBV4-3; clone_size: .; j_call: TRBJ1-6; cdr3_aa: CASSLSPHSSPLHF; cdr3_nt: TGCGCCAGCAGCCTCTCGCCCCATAGTTCACCCCTCCACTTT
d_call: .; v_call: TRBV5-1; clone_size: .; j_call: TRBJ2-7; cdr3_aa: CASSYLPYPPSYEQYF; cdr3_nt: TGCGCCAGCAGCTACCTACCATATCCCCCTTCGTACGAGCAGTACTTC
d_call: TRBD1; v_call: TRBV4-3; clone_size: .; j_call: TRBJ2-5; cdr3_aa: CASSQEGTGYQETQYF; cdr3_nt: TGCGCCAGCAGCCAAGAAGGGACAGGGTACCAAGAGACCCAGTACTTC
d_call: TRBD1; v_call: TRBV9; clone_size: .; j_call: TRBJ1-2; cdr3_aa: CASSVVPRDRGNYGYTF; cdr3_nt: TGTGCCAGCAGCGTAGTCCCAAGGGACAGGGGTAACTATGGCTACACCTTC
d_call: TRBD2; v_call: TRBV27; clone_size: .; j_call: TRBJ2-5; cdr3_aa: CASSLYVAGGHETQYF; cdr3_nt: TGTGCCAGCAGTTTATATGTAGCGGGGGGGCATGAGACCCAGTACTTC
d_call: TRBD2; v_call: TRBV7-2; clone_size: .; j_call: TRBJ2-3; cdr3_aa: CASSYQRGEADTQYF; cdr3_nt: TGTGCCAGCAGCTACCAGCGGGGGGAAGCAGATACGCAGTATTTT
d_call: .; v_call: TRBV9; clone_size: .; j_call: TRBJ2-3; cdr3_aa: CASSTTRGGAGDTQYF; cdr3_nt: TGTGCCAGCAGCACAACCAGAGGTGGGGCAGGTGATACGCAGTATTTT
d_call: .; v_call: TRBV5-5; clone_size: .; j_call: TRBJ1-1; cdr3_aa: CASQTGGWTEAFF; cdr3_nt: TGTGCCAGCCAAACGGGGGGATGGACTGAAGCTTTCTTT